The 11 T cell receptor beta chains below all came from one sample that was sequenced in a study of cytomegalovirus exposure and HLA in healthy donors. The study ran its PCR with 60 Vbeta and 13 Jbeta primers. Generated by immunoSEQ multiplex PCR, the TCRdb table keeps only in-frame clones and is missing some. The clone table shows 200,000 to 250,000 clones, with the ten largest holding around 1.1%. The source material was PBMCs. The source of these receptors is a girl aged 2 to 9 in good health and CMV-seropositive.

CDR3 protein: CASSEKSGSRSYEQYF. CDR3 nucleotides: TGCGCCAGCAGTGAGAAAAGCGGGAGTCGATCCTACGAGCAGTACTTC. The chain couples TRBV10-1 to TRBJ2-7, with 8 bases matching TRBD2. V trimming: 2 bases; J trimming: 1 base; junction bases outside the gene matches: 7. There are 16 residues in the CDR3. Germline CDR1 WNHNN, CDR2 SYGVQD (reference sequence).

The rearrangement joins TRBV2 to TRBJ1-1; no clear D gene. The CDR3 totals 15 residues. Germline V lookup: CDR1 SNHLY, CDR2 FYNNEI. The V gene lost 6 bases and the J gene lost 1 base, with 15 bases spanning the gap. The CDR3, as DNA: TGTGCCAGCAGGGAAAATGGACTTACGAACACTGAAGCTTTCTTT. Its translation: CASRENGLTNTEAFF.

This chain connects TRBV5-1 to TRBJ2-5, with 13 bases matching TRBD2. The junction had 3 bases not matched to a gene; V was cut back by 5 bases and J by 5 bases. The CDR3 length is 14 residues. CDR1 is SGHRS and CDR2 is YFSETQ in the germline V gene. The CDR3 spells CASRLAGGVETQYF. Written as DNA, the CDR3 is TGCGCCAGCAGACTAGCGGGAGGGGTTGAGACCCAGTACTTC.

The chain couples TRBV10-3 to TRBJ1-4; D is undetermined. Germline V lookup: CDR1 ENHRY, CDR2 SYGVKD. V lost 3 bases and J 5 bases, leaving 13 bases between the germline ends. The CDR3 runs to 15 residues. CDR3 nucleotide sequence: TGTGCCATCAGTGATCAGATGCAACTAAATGAAAAACTGTTTTTT. It yields the protein CAISDQMQLNEKLFF.

The V and J genes are TRBV19 and TRBJ2-1; 8 bases fit TRBD2. The CDR3 loop spans 14 amino acids. Germline V gene sequence: CDR1 LNHDA, CDR2 SQIVND (reference sequence). Trimming removed 3 bases from V and 9 bases from J; junction bases left unmatched: 7. The CDR3 reads CASSMSGRAGEQFF. CDR3 nucleotide sequence: TGTGCCAGTAGTATGAGCGGGAGAGCGGGTGAGCAGTTCTTC.

This chain connects TRBV5-4 to TRBJ2-7; the D gene is possibly TRBD2 (6 bases). This CDR3 has 14 amino acids. With 1 base removed from V and 0 bases from J, the gap between germline ends came to 8 bases. CDR1 is SGHNT, CDR2 YYREEE, per germline (reference sequence). The CDR3: CASSLKGGSYEQYF. The DNA for the CDR3 is TGTGCCAGCAGCTTGAAGGGAGGCTCCTACGAGCAGTACTTC.

The chain is built from TRBV15 and TRBJ1-1; D call uncertain. V was trimmed by 1 base and J by 3 bases, leaving 9 bases between them. The CDR3 contains 14 residues. CDR1 and CDR2 from the germline V gene are LNHNV and YYDKDF (reference sequence). CDR3 in DNA: TGTGCCACCAGCAGAGTAGACTTTTACACTGAAGCTTTCTTT. Translation: CATSRVDFYTEAFF.

The V gene is TRBV5-1, the J gene TRBJ1-2, with a tentative D call TRBD1 (5 bases). Germline values: CDR1 SGHRS, CDR2 YFSETQ. This CDR3 has 13 amino acids. V was trimmed by 3 bases and J by 8 bases, leaving 14 bases between them. The CDR3, as DNA: TGCGCCAGCAGCTCAAATCAGGGCGGCGGCTACACCTTC. Translating it yields CASSSNQGGGYTF.

V and J are TRBV18 and TRBJ2-7; 7 nucleotides match TRBD1. There are 14 residues in the CDR3. With 2 bases clipped from V and 2 bases from J, the junction kept 3 bases outside the gene matches. Germline CDR1 reads KGHSH; CDR2 reads LQKENI. The CDR3 is CASSPTGVPYEQYF. DNA of the CDR3: TGTGCCAGCTCACCAACAGGGGTCCCCTACGAGCAGTACTTC. Full variable domain (rest looked up from reference TRBV18 and TRBJ2-7): NAGVMQNPRHLVRRRGQEARLRCSPMKGHSHVYWYRQLPEEGLKFMVYLQKENIIDESGMPKERFSAEFPKEGPSILRIQQVVRGDSAAYFCASSPTGVPYEQYFGPGTRLTVT.

V is TRBV28 and J is TRBJ1-5; TRBD1 matches 8 bases. The length of the CDR3 is 15 residues. V gave up 3 bases and J gave up 7 bases; unmatched junction bases: 8. Germline V gives CDR1 MDHEN, CDR2 SYDVKM. Written as DNA, the CDR3 is TGTGCCAGCAGTTTTCTCGGACAGGGACGCCAGCCCCAGCATTTT. Encoded protein: CASSFLGQGRQPQHF.

The V call is TRBV28, the J call TRBJ1-5, with 7 bases that match TRBD1. The CDR3 extends over 16 amino acids. Trimming removed 3 bases from V and 4 bases from J; junction bases left unmatched: 9. Germline V gene sequence: CDR1 MDHEN, CDR2 SYDVKM. The CDR3 sequence is CASSFSPQGVNQPQHF. In nucleotides, the CDR3 is TGTGCCAGCAGTTTCAGTCCCCAGGGGGTAAATCAGCCCCAGCATTTT.